These 31 T cell receptor beta chains came from one sample sequenced in a study of blood T cell repertoires in COVID-19. Profiled with immunoSEQ multiplex PCR; TCRdb holds only in-frame clones, not every one. In the table there are 200,000 to 300,000 clones, roughly 89% of which are singletons. The sequenced material came from PBMCs or T cells enriched from blood (not recorded which). These receptors originate from a woman aged 30 to 39 with acute COVID-19.

The V and J genes are TRBV2 and TRBJ1-5; D is perhaps TRBD1 (5 bases). The CDR3 contains 15 residues. Trimming took off 4 bases at V and 4 bases at J, with 14 bases between the two ends. Germline-derived CDR1 and CDR2 are SNHLY and FYNNEI. The CDR3 nucleotides are TGTGCCAGCAGTGCTTCGAGACAGTCGAATCAGCCCCAGCATTTT. This codes for CASSASRQSNQPQHF.

This chain links TRBV9 with TRBJ2-7, with D tentatively TRBD1 (6 bases). Trimming stripped 0 bases from V and 2 bases from J, with 18 bases between. The germline gives CDR1 SGDLS, CDR2 YYNGEE. The CDR3 spans 17 residues. The CDR3 reads CASSVEDRLLTPYEQYF. Here the CDR3 DNA reads TGTGCCAGCAGCGTAGAGGACAGATTACTTACCCCCTACGAGCAGTACTTC. Filled out from reference TRBV9 and TRBJ2-7, the complete variable domain reads DSGVTQTPKHLITATGQRVTLRCSPRSGDLSVYWYQQSLDQGLQFLIQYYNGEERAKGNILERFSAQQFPDLHSELNLSSLELGDSALYFCASSVEDRLLTPYEQYFGPGTRLTVT.

The chain is built from TRBV9 and TRBJ1-2; possible D gene TRBD1, 6 bases. Germline values: CDR1 SGDLS, CDR2 YYNGEE. CDR3 size: 16 residues. Trimming cost V 4 bases and J 7 bases, with 23 bases left between them. CDR3 protein: CASSQQAIQGRGGYTF. The CDR3 DNA reads as TGTGCCAGCAGCCAACAAGCCATACAGGGCAGAGGTGGCTACACCTTC.

The rearrangement uses TRBV2 and TRBJ2-3, with TRBD2 matching over 8 bases. Germline V lookup: CDR1 SNHLY, CDR2 FYNNEI. The V gene end was trimmed by 8 bases and the J gene end by 12 bases; junction bases not matched to a gene: 16. The CDR3 spans 14 residues. CDR3 in DNA: TGTGCCAGCGAGAACCCCCCTGGCGGGGGGTCTCAGTATTTT. Amino acid sequence: CASENPPGGGSQYF.

The rearrangement links TRBV27 to TRBJ2-1; 12 nucleotides align to TRBD2. This CDR3 has 16 amino acids. The junction had 6 bases not matched to a gene; V was cut back by 5 bases and J by 4 bases. Germline CDR1 is MNHEY and CDR2 is SMNVEV (reference sequence). The CDR3 DNA follows: TGTGCCAGCAGTCGGAGACTAGCGGGGGAATACAATGAGCAGTTCTTC. It encodes CASSRRLAGEYNEQFF.

The rearrangement joins TRBV28 to TRBJ1-1; D ambiguous. V lost 4 bases to trimming and J lost 0 bases, with 15 bases between them. The length of the CDR3 is 16 residues. The germline V gene encodes CDR1 MDHEN and CDR2 SYDVKM. Here the CDR3 DNA reads TGTGCCAGCAGTTCCGAAGACACCTTCATGAACACTGAAGCTTTCTTT. This gives the protein CASSSEDTFMNTEAFF.

This chain connects TRBV21-1 to TRBJ2-7; TRBD2 is taken as the D call from the table, unchecked against the DNA. TRBV21-1 is marked as a pseudogene. This CDR3 contains 17 residues. In DNA form, the CDR3 reads TGTGCCAGCAGCAAAGCCGGGGGACCCCCTTCTCTTTACGAGCAGTACTTC. It translates to CASSKAGGPPSLYEQYF.

This clone was seen a single time. The gene calls are TRBV5-1 and TRBJ2-7; 10 bases are shared with TRBD2. This CDR3 comprises 15 residues. Germline lookup yields CDR1 SGHRS and CDR2 YFSETQ. V was clipped by 2 bases and J by 5 bases; unmatched bases: 7. The DNA of the CDR3 is TGCGCCAGCAGCTTTGGGAGCGGGGGGGACCACGAGCAGTACTTC. Its translation: CASSFGSGGDHEQYF.

Comments on this clone: One junction end does not reproduce the germline sequence, and a read error may be involved. V usage is TRBV5-1 and J usage is TRBJ1-6; D might be TRBD1 (5 bases). Germline CDR1 SGHRS, CDR2 YFSETQ. The CDR3 extends over 12 amino acids. The CDR3 region has the DNA TGCGCCAGCACCTTGGGGGGGGCACCCCTCCACTTT. Its translation is CASTLGGAPLHF.

The chain employs TRBV30 and TRBJ1-6; D remains ambiguous. Germline-derived CDR1 and CDR2 are GTSNPN and SVGIG (reference sequence). V was shortened by 1 base and J by 0 bases, with 13 bases between the two germline ends. There are 17 residues in the CDR3. CDR3 loop: CAWSDLTGSSYNSPLHF. CDR3 coding DNA: TGTGCCTGGAGTGACTTGACGGGGAGCTCCTATAATTCACCCCTCCACTTT. Filled out from reference TRBV30 and TRBJ1-6, the complete variable domain reads SQTIHQWPATLVQPVGSPLSLECTVEGTSNPNLYWYRQAAGRGLQLLFYSVGIGQISSEVPQNLSASRPQDRQFILSSKKLLLSDSGFYLCAWSDLTGSSYNSPLHFGNGTRLTVT.

This clone occurred once. The rearrangement links TRBV25-1 to TRBJ1-3; perhaps TRBD1 as D (6 bases). The CDR3 totals 13 residues. Looked up from germline, CDR1 is MGHDK and CDR2 is SYGVNS. Trimming shortened V by 4 bases and J by 3 bases, and 7 bases separated the two germline ends. CDR3 residues: CASSAGDGNTIYF. As DNA, the CDR3 is TGTGCCAGCAGTGCAGGGGATGGAAACACCATATATTTT.

This rearrangement joins TRBV2 to TRBJ1-2; 7 positions agree with TRBD1. Germline V CDR1 and CDR2: SNHLY, FYNNEI. The V gene end was trimmed by 3 bases and the J gene end by 6 bases; junction bases not matched to a gene: 7. This CDR3 region has 14 residues. CDR3 residues: CASSDGTAVNGYTF. The DNA of the CDR3 is TGTGCCAGCAGTGATGGGACAGCGGTTAATGGCTACACCTTC.

The CDR3 sequence: CASQSTDTQYF. In DNA form, the CDR3 reads TGTGCCAGCCAGAGCACAGATACGCAGTATTTT. This sequence joins TRBV12-3 or TRBV12-4 and TRBJ2-3, with no clear D. The CDR3 is 11 amino acids. The germline V and J ends were trimmed by 8 bases and 0 bases, with 3 bases remaining between them.

V usage is TRBV19 and J usage is TRBJ2-7, with 7 bases lining up with TRBD1. CDR1 and CDR2 (germline): LNHDA, SQIVND (reference sequence). J was trimmed by 0 bases and V by 2 bases; bases with no gene match: 4. The CDR3 is 15 residues long. Here the CDR3 reads CASSIRQGYSYEQYF. The CDR3 nucleotides read TGTGCCAGTAGTATAAGACAGGGATACTCCTACGAGCAGTACTTC.

The V call is TRBV5-6, the J call TRBJ2-2; possibly TRBD2 for D (5 bases). Between the trimmed V and J ends, which lost 1 base and 0 bases, there was a span of 10 bases. The CDR3 is 16 residues long. CDR1 is SGHDT and CDR2 is YYEEEE in the germline V gene. The CDR3 reads CASSLPGTTNTGELFF. The CDR3 DNA is TGTGCCAGCAGCTTGCCGGGAACAACGAACACCGGGGAGCTGTTTTTT.

V and J are TRBV5-8 and TRBJ1-2, with a weak D call TRBD1 (5 bases). Deletions cut 4 bases from V and 8 bases from J, with 15 bases between. This CDR3 contains 13 residues. The germline gives CDR1 SGHTS, CDR2 YDEGEE. CDR3 residues: CASSLSGIRGYTF. As DNA, the CDR3 is TGTGCCAGCAGCCTATCAGGGATTCGAGGCTACACCTTC.

The J gene is TRBJ1-5, the V gene TRBV5-6; no definite D call. CDR3 length: 12 amino acids. In germline, CDR1 is SGHDT, CDR2 YYEEEE. V gave up 0 bases and J gave up 5 bases, with 3 bases separating them. The CDR3 here is CASSLGDQPQHF. Here the CDR3 DNA reads TGTGCCAGCAGCTTGGGAGATCAGCCCCAGCATTTT.

The chain couples TRBV9 to TRBJ2-5; 10 bases are a match to TRBD1. The CDR3 is 14 residues long. V trimming: 3 bases; J trimming: 5 bases; junction bases outside the gene matches: 4. In germline, CDR1 is SGDLS, CDR2 YYNGEE. The CDR3 loop is CASSETGGFETQYF. The CDR3 region has the DNA TGTGCCAGCAGCGAGACAGGGGGCTTCGAGACCCAGTACTTC.

The chain employs TRBV19 and TRBJ1-2; 8 nucleotides agree with TRBD1. This CDR3 is 13 amino acids long. Germline assignment: CDR1 LNHDA and CDR2 SQIVND (reference sequence). With V trimmed by 6 bases and J by 3 bases, 3 bases remained unmatched. CDR3 loop: CASSTTGDYGYTF. CDR3 coding DNA: TGTGCCAGTAGCACGACAGGGGACTATGGCTACACCTTC.

The V gene is TRBV9, the J gene TRBJ2-7; TRBD1 agrees at 8 bases. The germline gives CDR1 SGDLS, CDR2 YYNGEE. This CDR3 contains 16 residues. The V and J ends lost 4 bases and 1 base, in that order; junction bases with no gene match: 10. In nucleotides, the CDR3 is TGTGCCAGCAGCAAAGAACAGGGGGGCAAGTCCTACGAGCAGTACTTC. The encoded protein is CASSKEQGGKSYEQYF. The variable domain in full, completed from reference TRBV9 and TRBJ2-7, reads DSGVTQTPKHLITATGQRVTLRCSPRSGDLSVYWYQQSLDQGLQFLIQYYNGEERAKGNILERFSAQQFPDLHSELNLSSLELGDSALYFCASSKEQGGKSYEQYFGPGTRLTVT.

The V and J genes are TRBV27 and TRBJ1-1; D possibly corresponds to TRBD1 (6 bases). The germline CDR1 and CDR2 sequences are MNHEY and SMNVEV (reference sequence). This CDR3 is built from 12 residues. Trimming removed 3 bases from V and 8 bases from J, with 10 bases in between. The CDR3 coding sequence is TGTGCCAGCAGTTTCCAAGGACAGGAAGCTTTCTTT. Amino acids: CASSFQGQEAFF.

The sample holds one count of this clone. V usage is TRBV9 and J usage is TRBJ2-5, with 11 positions matching TRBD2. The ends lost 0 bases at V and 5 bases at J; junction bases unmatched: 9. Germline CDR1 and CDR2: SGDLS and YYNGEE. The CDR3 sequence is 17 residues long. The CDR3, as DNA: TGTGCCAGCAGCGTAGTAAGTTGGGTAGCGGGGGGGGAGACCCAGTACTTC. Protein sequence: CASSVVSWVAGGETQYF.

This clone was seen more than once but under ten times. The CDR3 loop is CASSLGLRSDTQYF. CDR3 coding DNA: TGTGCCAGCAGTTTGGGACTACGCTCAGATACGCAGTATTTT. The gene calls are TRBV6-5 and TRBJ2-3, with 7 positions matching TRBD2. V was clipped by 4 bases and J by 4 bases; unmatched bases: 5. The CDR3 runs to 14 residues. Germline loops: CDR1 MNHEY, CDR2 SVGAGI.

The gene calls are TRBV15 and TRBJ1-2; D call uncertain. The CDR3 loop spans 14 amino acids. Germline CDR1 LNHNV, CDR2 YYDKDF (reference sequence). Trimming pared 2 bases from V and 4 bases from J, leaving 11 bases between. The CDR3 DNA is TGTGCCACCAGCAGATCCCACGGTGGCTATGGCTACACCTTC. Translated: CATSRSHGGYGYTF.

The chain combines TRBV11-3 with TRBJ2-2; a weak D match, TRBD1 (5 bases). Trimming cost V 1 base and J 6 bases, with 12 bases left between them. Germline CDR1 SGHNT, CDR2 YENEEA. The CDR3 covers 15 residues. The CDR3 DNA sequence: TGTGCCAGCAGCTTAGTTCGCTCAGGGTCCGGGGAGCTGTTTTTT. Translation gives CASSLVRSGSGELFF.

The chain employs TRBV6-1 and TRBJ1-6; D gene uncertain. Trimming pared 1 base from V and 10 bases from J, leaving 11 bases between. The CDR3 sequence is 14 residues long. Germline loops: CDR1 MNHNS, CDR2 SASEGT. The CDR3 protein is CASSEVGRESPLHF. The CDR3 DNA sequence: TGTGCCAGCAGTGAAGTGGGCCGGGAGTCACCCCTCCACTTT.

The genes are TRBV4-1 and TRBJ1-3; 9 nucleotides agree with TRBD1. The V gene end was trimmed by 2 bases and the J gene end by 4 bases; junction bases not matched to a gene: 9. The V gene's germline CDR1 is MGHRA and CDR2 YSYEKL. The CDR3 is 17 residues long. For the CDR3, the DNA is TGCGCCAGCAGCCAACCCTTGGACAGGGGATACGGAAACACCATATATTTT. This codes for CASSQPLDRGYGNTIYF.

V is TRBV25-1 and J is TRBJ1-1; a possible D gene is TRBD1 (6 bases). The CDR3 spans 15 residues. V was shortened by 4 bases and J by 0 bases, with 12 bases between the two germline ends. The germline CDR1 and CDR2 sequences are MGHDK and SYGVNS. For the CDR3, the DNA is TGTGCCAGCAGTGCAAGACAGGCCATGAACACTGAAGCTTTCTTT. Translated, it gives CASSARQAMNTEAFF.

V is TRBV9 and J is TRBJ1-3; D gene ambiguous. Between the trimmed V and J ends, which lost 4 bases and 0 bases, there was a span of 11 bases. Per germline, CDR1 SGDLS and CDR2 YYNGEE. CDR3 length equals 15 residues. Here the CDR3 reads CASSPRLISGNTIYF. The CDR3 DNA follows: TGTGCCAGCAGCCCTAGACTGATCTCTGGAAACACCATATATTTT.

CDR3 protein: CASSQEEGAGYGYTF. The CDR3 nucleotides read TGTGCCAGCAGCCAAGAAGAGGGGGCGGGCTATGGCTACACCTTC. The V call is TRBV4-2, the J call TRBJ1-2, with 7 bases matching TRBD1. The CDR3 length is 15 residues. Germline V gene lookup returns CDR1 LGHNA and CDR2 YNFKEQ. Germline trimming cut 0 bases from V and 4 bases from J; bases unmatched to any gene: 5.

The chain carries TRBV27 and TRBJ1-2; maybe TRBD1 (5 bases). CDR3 length: 15 amino acids. The V end was cut by 5 bases, the J end by 4 bases, with 17 bases between. Germline V lookup: CDR1 MNHEY, CDR2 SMNVEV (reference sequence). Here the CDR3 reads CASSGPGGMGYGYTF. The CDR3 coding sequence is TGTGCCAGCAGTGGTCCGGGGGGGATGGGCTATGGCTACACCTTC.